A selection of T cell receptor beta chains follows, all from one sample in a study of T cell changes during pregnancy in multiple sclerosis. Data came from immunoSEQ multiplex PCR; TCRdb stores just in-frame clones and leaves some out. This sample has about 68,000 clones, with roughly 94% found just once. Sequenced here: peripheral blood, sampled in the second trimester of pregnancy. The source is a female donor in good health, enrolled as a control in a pregnancy study. Both conserved end residues are part of each CDR3. The order of the fields is V gene, J gene, clone size, D gene, CDR3 protein, CDR3 DNA. A D gene is named only where the DNA matches it firmly. Only part of the rows carry a size: once, few, many, or a class if the clone is expanded.

v_gene: TRBV28
j_gene: TRBJ2-5
abundance: -
d_gene: -
CDR3aa: CASTPRGAPQETQYF
CDR3nt: TGTGCCAGCACCCCCCGAGGAGCGCCGCAAGAGACCCAGTACTTC

v_gene: TRBV25-1
j_gene: TRBJ2-7
abundance: -
d_gene: -
CDR3aa: CASSGLSYEQYF
CDR3nt: TGTGCCAGCTCGGGACTTAGCTACGAGCAGTACTTC

v_gene: TRBV28
j_gene: TRBJ2-3
abundance: -
d_gene: TRBD2
CDR3aa: CASSLLSGVADTQYF
CDR3nt: TGTGCCAGCAGTTTATTGAGCGGGGTCGCAGATACGCAGTATTTT

v_gene: TRBV28
j_gene: TRBJ1-3
abundance: -
d_gene: -
CDR3aa: CASSPGTVRSGNTIYF
CDR3nt: TGTGCCAGCAGTCCGGGGACTGTTCGCTCTGGAAACACCATATATTTT

v_gene: TRBV18
j_gene: TRBJ2-7
abundance: -
d_gene: -
CDR3aa: CASSPMASNTYEQYF
CDR3nt: TGTGCCAGCTCACCTATGGCCTCGAACACCTACGAGCAGTACTTC

v_gene: TRBV9
j_gene: TRBJ1-1
abundance: few
d_gene: -
CDR3aa: CASSSGHLMNTEAFF
CDR3nt: TGTGCCAGCAGTTCGGGACACCTCATGAACACTGAAGCTTTCTTT

v_gene: TRBV6-1
j_gene: TRBJ1-2
abundance: -
d_gene: -
CDR3aa: CASSEALEASGYTF
CDR3nt: TGTGCCAGCAGTGAAGCGCTAGAGGCTTCCGGCTACACCTTC

v_gene: TRBV11-2
j_gene: TRBJ1-2
abundance: -
d_gene: -
CDR3aa: CASTPGNYGYTF
CDR3nt: TGTGCCAGCACCCCAGGAAACTATGGCTACACCTTC

v_gene: TRBV2
j_gene: TRBJ2-1
abundance: -
d_gene: -
CDR3aa: CASTFVVRGNEQFF
CDR3nt: TGTGCCAGCACCTTTGTAGTCCGGGGGAATGAGCAGTTCTTC

v_gene: TRBV27
j_gene: TRBJ2-1
abundance: -
d_gene: -
CDR3aa: CASSLKLGARGNEQFF
CDR3nt: TGTGCCAGCAGTTTAAAGTTAGGTGCCAGGGGAAATGAGCAGTTCTTC

v_gene: TRBV7-9
j_gene: TRBJ2-2
abundance: -
d_gene: -
CDR3aa: CASSDGVRGGELFF
CDR3nt: TGTGCCAGCAGCGACGGGGTTCGGGGCGGGGAGCTGTTTTTT

v_gene: TRBV18
j_gene: TRBJ2-1
abundance: -
d_gene: -
CDR3aa: CASSPLRTVEGQFF
CDR3nt: TGTGCCAGCTCACCCCTAAGGACCGTTGAGGGGCAGTTCTTC

v_gene: TRBV5-8
j_gene: TRBJ2-7
abundance: -
d_gene: -
CDR3aa: CASSRRQYEQYF
CDR3nt: TGTGCCAGCAGCCGCCGACAGTACGAGCAGTACTTC

v_gene: TRBV2
j_gene: TRBJ2-3
abundance: once
d_gene: -
CDR3aa: CASHSDTQYF
CDR3nt: TGTGCCAGCCACTCAGATACGCAGTATTTT

v_gene: TRBV5-4
j_gene: TRBJ2-1
abundance: -
d_gene: TRBD2
CDR3aa: CASSSPQAGGIHNEQFF
CDR3nt: TGTGCCAGCAGCTCCCCCCAAGCGGGAGGGATTCACAATGAGCAGTTCTTC

v_gene: TRBV7-9
j_gene: TRBJ1-4
abundance: few
d_gene: -
CDR3aa: CASSAWVGQNEKLFF
CDR3nt: TGTGCCAGCAGCGCCTGGGTGGGGCAGAATGAAAAACTGTTTTTT

v_gene: TRBV28
j_gene: TRBJ2-7
abundance: once
d_gene: TRBD1
CDR3aa: CASSFVTGSYEQYF
CDR3nt: TGTGCCAGCAGTTTTGTGACAGGGTCCTACGAGCAGTACTTC

v_gene: TRBV28
j_gene: TRBJ2-7
abundance: -
d_gene: TRBD2
CDR3aa: CASRGPGTSPHEQYF
CDR3nt: TGTGCCAGCAGAGGCCCCGGGACTAGTCCACACGAGCAGTACTTC

v_gene: TRBV11-2
j_gene: TRBJ2-1
abundance: -
d_gene: -
CDR3aa: CASSLDKGSGLRGEQFF
CDR3nt: TGTGCCAGCAGCTTAGATAAGGGATCAGGGCTTAGAGGTGAGCAGTTCTTC

v_gene: TRBV11-2
j_gene: TRBJ1-1
abundance: -
d_gene: TRBD1
CDR3aa: CASSTIRGTEAFF
CDR3nt: TGTGCCAGCAGCACGATCAGGGGGACTGAAGCTTTCTTT

v_gene: TRBV2
j_gene: TRBJ2-6
abundance: -
d_gene: -
CDR3aa: CATAGPGANVLTF
CDR3nt: TGTGCCACTGCAGGTCCTGGGGCCAACGTCCTGACTTTC

v_gene: TRBV5-4
j_gene: TRBJ2-7
abundance: -
d_gene: TRBD2
CDR3aa: CASSHKRGDAYEQYF
CDR3nt: TGTGCCAGCAGCCACAAGCGGGGGGATGCCTACGAGCAGTACTTC

v_gene: TRBV5-1
j_gene: TRBJ1-1
abundance: -
d_gene: -
CDR3aa: CASSNFETPPREAFF
CDR3nt: TGCGCCAGCAGCAACTTTGAGACACCGCCCCGAGAAGCTTTCTTT

v_gene: TRBV14
j_gene: TRBJ2-5
abundance: -
d_gene: TRBD2
CDR3aa: CASSQGASGQETQYF
CDR3nt: TGTGCCAGCAGCCAAGGCGCTAGCGGACAAGAGACCCAGTACTTC

v_gene: TRBV5-4
j_gene: TRBJ2-2
abundance: -
d_gene: TRBD1
CDR3aa: CASSGRQGVDTGELFF
CDR3nt: TGTGCCAGCAGCGGAAGACAGGGAGTAGACACCGGGGAGCTGTTTTTT

v_gene: TRBV6-1
j_gene: TRBJ2-3
abundance: -
d_gene: TRBD2
CDR3aa: CASSALGLAGNTDTQYF
CDR3nt: TGTGCCAGCAGTGCCCTGGGACTAGCGGGGAACACAGATACGCAGTATTTT

v_gene: TRBV18
j_gene: TRBJ1-4
abundance: -
d_gene: -
CDR3aa: CASSPPDNYEKLFF
CDR3nt: TGTGCCAGCTCACCACCGGACAACTACGAAAAACTGTTTTTT

v_gene: TRBV5-1
j_gene: TRBJ1-2
abundance: -
d_gene: TRBD1
CDR3aa: CASSLAGTGPYGYTF
CDR3nt: TGCGCCAGCAGCTTGGCCGGGACAGGGCCTTATGGCTACACCTTC

v_gene: TRBV28
j_gene: TRBJ1-5
abundance: once
d_gene: -
CDR3aa: CASSLRGFGVSNQPQHF
CDR3nt: TGTGCCAGCAGTTTGAGGGGGTTCGGAGTAAGCAATCAGCCCCAGCATTTT

v_gene: TRBV9
j_gene: TRBJ1-1
abundance: -
d_gene: -
CDR3aa: CASSVGGYTEAFF
CDR3nt: TGTGCCAGCAGCGTAGGAGGGTACACTGAAGCTTTCTTT

v_gene: TRBV10-1
j_gene: TRBJ2-3
abundance: -
d_gene: TRBD2
CDR3aa: CASSTSGGADTQYF
CDR3nt: TGCGCCAGCAGTACTAGCGGGGGGGCGGATACGCAGTATTTT

v_gene: TRBV5-4
j_gene: TRBJ1-2
abundance: -
d_gene: -
CDR3aa: CASRNWGGGYGYTF
CDR3nt: TGTGCCAGCAGAAATTGGGGGGGAGGCTATGGCTACACCTTC

v_gene: TRBV10-3
j_gene: TRBJ2-1
abundance: -
d_gene: -
CDR3aa: CAISERGDEQFF
CDR3nt: TGTGCCATCAGTGAGAGGGGCGATGAGCAGTTCTTC

v_gene: TRBV7-8
j_gene: TRBJ1-1
abundance: -
d_gene: -
CDR3aa: CASSSQGNTEAFF
CDR3nt: TGTGCCAGCAGCTCCCAGGGGAACACTGAAGCTTTCTTT

v_gene: TRBV10-1
j_gene: TRBJ2-1
abundance: -
d_gene: -
CDR3aa: CASSELRSKGYNEQFF
CDR3nt: TGCGCCAGCAGTGAGTTGCGGTCCAAAGGCTACAATGAGCAGTTCTTC

v_gene: TRBV29-1
j_gene: TRBJ1-4
abundance: -
d_gene: -
CDR3aa: CSVESQGDKLFF
CDR3nt: TGCAGCGTTGAATCGCAGGGTGATAAACTGTTTTTT

v_gene: TRBV5-1
j_gene: TRBJ2-3
abundance: -
d_gene: TRBD2
CDR3aa: CASSFGLAGETDTQYF
CDR3nt: TGCGCCAGCAGCTTCGGGCTAGCGGGAGAAACAGATACGCAGTATTTT

v_gene: TRBV28
j_gene: TRBJ2-7
abundance: -
d_gene: -
CDR3aa: CASSFQGLTYEQYF
CDR3nt: TGTGCCAGCAGTTTCCAGGGGTTAACTTACGAGCAGTACTTC

v_gene: TRBV2
j_gene: TRBJ2-3
abundance: -
d_gene: TRBD2
CDR3aa: CASSSGTSSTDTQYF
CDR3nt: TGTGCCAGCAGTTCCGGGACTAGCTCCACAGATACGCAGTATTTT

v_gene: TRBV5-6
j_gene: TRBJ1-6
abundance: -
d_gene: -
CDR3aa: CASIMDDRNKPWGSPLHF
CDR3nt: TGTGCCAGCATCATGGACGACAGGAACAAACCCTGGGGTTCACCCCTCCACTTT

v_gene: TRBV28
j_gene: TRBJ2-7
abundance: -
d_gene: -
CDR3aa: CASIGGGSVYEQYF
CDR3nt: TGTGCCAGCATCGGAGGCGGGTCTGTCTACGAGCAGTACTTC